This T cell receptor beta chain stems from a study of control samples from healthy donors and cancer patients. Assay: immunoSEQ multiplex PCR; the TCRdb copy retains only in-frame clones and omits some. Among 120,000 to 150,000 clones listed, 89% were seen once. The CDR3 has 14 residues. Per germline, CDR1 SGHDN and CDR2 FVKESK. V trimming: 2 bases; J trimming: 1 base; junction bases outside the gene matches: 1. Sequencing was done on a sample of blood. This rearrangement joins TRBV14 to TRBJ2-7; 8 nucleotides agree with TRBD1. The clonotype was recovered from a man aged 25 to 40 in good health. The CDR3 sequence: CASSQRDRSYEQYF. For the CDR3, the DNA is TGTGCCAGCAGCCAAAGGGACAGGTCCTACGAGCAGTACTTC.